The 3 T cell receptor beta chains listed next were all sequenced from one sample in a study of cytomegalovirus exposure and HLA in healthy donors. PCR amplification relied on 60 Vbeta primers (plus 13 Jbeta primers). TCRdb's table, derived via immunoSEQ multiplex PCR, lists solely in-frame clones and lacks some. The repertoire consists of 150,000 to 200,000 clones, with 80% to 85% occurring once and the leading ten covering 0.26%. Input material: PBMCs. Receptors were obtained from a boy younger than 18 in good health and CMV-seronegative.

Only one count was recorded for this clone. The CDR3 bases are TGTGCCATCAGTGACCGACAGGGGGCATCAGCTAACTATGGCTACACCTTC. Its protein product is CAISDRQGASANYGYTF. This chain connects TRBV10-3 to TRBJ1-2, with 10 bases fitting TRBD1. V trimming: 3 bases; J trimming: 0 bases; junction bases outside the gene matches: 7. Germline assignment: CDR1 ENHRY and CDR2 SYGVKD. The CDR3 loop spans 17 amino acids.

This clone was seen more than once but under ten times. This chain joins TRBV19 and TRBJ2-7; 10 bases match TRBD1. The trim removed 4 bases at V and 4 bases at J, leaving 7 bases unmatched. The CDR3 is made up of 15 amino acids. The germline V gene has CDR1 LNHDA and CDR2 SQIVND (reference sequence). The CDR3 spells CASSTRDRGGYEQYF. The CDR3 DNA follows: TGTGCCAGTAGTACCCGGGACAGGGGTGGATACGAGCAGTACTTC.

V and J are TRBV2 and TRBJ1-2; D perhaps matches TRBD1 (5 bases). V lost 4 bases to trimming and J lost 3 bases, with 12 bases between them. Looked up from germline, CDR1 is SNHLY and CDR2 is FYNNEI. The CDR3 runs 14 residues. The DNA for the CDR3 is TGTGCCAGCAGTGTAATCTCAGGGCACTATGGCTACACCTTC. It specifies CASSVISGHYGYTF.